This T cell receptor (beta chain) was recorded in a study of OX40 agonist ivuxolimab in advanced cancers. Turning to the study itself: Ivuxolimab was administered intravenously to patients at 0.01 to 10 mg/kg every 2 weeks. Recorded diagnoses for dose-escalation patients were hepatocellular carcinoma, melanoma, renal cell or head and neck cancer.

The repertoire was sequenced with immunoSEQ multiplex PCR; TCRdb's copy has only in-frame clones and lacks some. Of tens of thousands of clones in the sample, 90% to 95% were seen once. This clone is a singleton in its sample. Its antigen is unknown. Study-wide results and limits: Also present in some nonresponders was a low level of normalized T-cell clonal expansion. At 0.1 to 3.0 mg/kg, CD4+ and CD8+ blood T cells expanded clonally by week 6.

The CDR3 totals 13 residues. V was cut by 7 bases and J by 3 bases, with 12 bases left in between. CDR1 is MNHEY and CDR2 is SVGAGI in the germline V gene. The chain links TRBV6-5 to TRBJ1-1; a possible D gene is TRBD1 (6 bases). This TCR was recovered from an adult with an advanced solid tumor such as melanoma, head and neck, liver or kidney cancer. Material: CD4+ or CD8+ T cells sorted from blood, obtained in a trial of the OX40 agonist ivuxolimab. The CDR3 nucleotides are TGTGCCAGCACCAGCGGGACATACACTGAAGCTTTCTTT. It is translated as CASTSGTYTEAFF.